Following are 27 T cell receptor beta chains from one sample sequenced in a study of blood T cell repertoires in COVID-19. The assay was immunoSEQ multiplex PCR, and TCRdb's table has in-frame clones only and misses some. The repertoire has almost 95,000 clones, roughly 89% of them found once; the top ten carry around 17%. Sequencing used peripheral blood. Source of these receptors: a woman aged 60-75 years with COVID-19, enrolled during active disease.

The V and J genes are TRBV6-2 or TRBV6-3 and TRBJ1-2; possibly TRBD1 for D (5 bases). Germline V gene sequence: CDR1 MNHEY, CDR2 SVGEGT. V was cut by 7 bases and J by 4 bases, with 13 bases left in between. This CDR3 has 13 residues. The CDR3 spells CASIPWGGYGYTF. As DNA, the CDR3 is TGTGCCAGCATCCCGTGGGGCGGCTATGGCTACACCTTC.

The genes are TRBV9 and TRBJ2-3, with a weak D call TRBD2 (6 bases). The germline V gene encodes CDR1 SGDLS and CDR2 YYNGEE. Trimming stripped 0 bases from V and 0 bases from J, with 11 bases between. This CDR3 contains 16 residues. In nucleotides, the CDR3 is TGTGCCAGCAGCGTAGGTAATAGCGGAAGCACAGATACGCAGTATTTT. Protein product: CASSVGNSGSTDTQYF.

The chain employs TRBV5-1 and TRBJ1-4, with D unresolved. Trimming took off 0 bases at V and 4 bases at J, with 10 bases between the two ends. This CDR3 contains 15 residues. From germline, CDR1 is SGHRS and CDR2 YFSETQ. The chain's CDR3 is CASSLGSGLNEKLFF. CDR3 nucleotide sequence: TGCGCCAGCAGCTTGGGGTCAGGCCTTAATGAAAAACTGTTTTTT.

V and J are TRBV14 and TRBJ1-1; TRBD1 matches at 8 bases. The CDR3 is 16 residues long. The V and J ends lost 2 bases and 1 base, in that order; junction bases with no gene match: 6. Germline CDR1 reads SGHDN; CDR2 reads FVKESK. The DNA for the CDR3 is TGTGCCAGCAGCCAACGAGAAGGACAGGGGAACACTGAAGCTTTCTTT. This codes for CASSQREGQGNTEAFF.

This clone was counted a single time. V and J are TRBV7-9 and TRBJ2-3; tentative D call: TRBD2 (7 bases). The CDR3 extends over 16 amino acids. From germline, CDR1 is SEHNR and CDR2 FQNEAQ (reference sequence). Trimming pared 2 bases from V and 4 bases from J, leaving 16 bases between. CDR3 sequence (DNA): TGTGCCAGCAGCTTAATGGGGGGCCGGGGGGCAGATACGCAGTATTTT. It is translated as CASSLMGGRGADTQYF.

This clone occurred a few times. V usage is TRBV6-1 and J usage is TRBJ1-5; perhaps TRBD1 as D (5 bases). The germline V gene encodes CDR1 MNHNS and CDR2 SASEGT. There are 17 residues in the CDR3. Trimming pared 2 bases from V and 5 bases from J, leaving 19 bases between. DNA of the CDR3: TGTGCCAGCAGTGAACGACCACAGAACCTCAGGGATCAGCCCCAGCATTTT. It codes for CASSERPQNLRDQPQHF.

The V and J genes are TRBV7-2 and TRBJ2-2; TRBD2 agrees at 15 bases. This CDR3 contains 16 residues. The V segment lost 6 bases and the J segment 6 bases; nucleotides outside the gene matches: 5. CDR1 SGHTA and CDR2 FQGNSA come from the germline V gene. CDR3 nucleotide sequence: TGTGCCAGCAGTTGGGGACTAGCGGGGGGCTCCGGGGAGCTGTTTTTT. Protein sequence: CASSWGLAGGSGELFF.

The chain is built from TRBV7-8 and TRBJ2-7, with 8 positions matching TRBD1. Unmatched junction bases numbered 5, after V lost 2 bases and J lost 2 bases. The germline gives CDR1 SGHVS, CDR2 FQNEAQ. There are 15 residues in the CDR3. The CDR3 here is CASSLFGTGPYEQYF. CDR3 nucleotides: TGTGCCAGCAGCTTATTCGGGACAGGCCCCTACGAGCAGTACTTC. The full variable domain, with the rest looked up from reference TRBV7-8 and TRBJ2-7, is GAGVSQSPRYKVAKRGQDVALRCDPISGHVSLFWYQQALGQGPEFLTYFQNEAQLDKSGLPSDRFFAERPEGSVSTLKIQRTQQEDSAVYLCASSLFGTGPYEQYFGPGTRLTVT.

This chain links TRBV5-1 with TRBJ2-3, with 8 bases matching TRBD2. Germline V gene lookup returns CDR1 SGHRS and CDR2 YFSETQ. The CDR3 loop spans 16 amino acids. J was trimmed by 5 bases and V by 0 bases; bases with no gene match: 8. CDR3 loop: CASSLAGGATVDTQYF. In nucleotides, the CDR3 is TGCGCCAGCAGCTTGGCCGGGGGGGCCACGGTAGATACGCAGTATTTT.

The table lists this clone with a few counts. At the DNA level, this CDR3 is encoded by other sequences in the same sample as well. V usage is TRBV18 and J usage is TRBJ1-1; D perhaps matches TRBD1 (5 bases). The CDR3 covers 13 residues. V shed 6 bases and J shed 1 base, with 9 bases lying between them. Germline-derived CDR1 and CDR2 are KGHSH and LQKENI. The CDR3 loop reads CASSPGQNTEAFF. As DNA, the CDR3 is TGTGCCAGCTCCCCAGGACAGAACACTGAAGCTTTCTTT.

This clone was detected only once. The chain couples TRBV7-2 to TRBJ2-1, with a possible D match to TRBD2 (6 bases). Germline CDR1 SGHTA, CDR2 FQGNSA. Trimming took off 2 bases at V and 9 bases at J, with 17 bases between the two ends. The CDR3 loop spans 15 amino acids. The chain's CDR3 is CASSLMGGDLLEQFF. CDR3 DNA sequence: TGTGCCAGCAGCTTAATGGGGGGAGACCTCCTTGAGCAGTTCTTC.

The chain carries TRBV30 and TRBJ1-1; no definite D call. The CDR3 extends over 11 amino acids. Germline assignment: CDR1 GTSNPN and CDR2 SVGIG (reference sequence). Deletions cut 5 bases from V and 2 bases from J, with 6 bases between. This CDR3 is CAWGLNTEAFF. The CDR3, as DNA: TGTGCCTGGGGACTCAACACTGAAGCTTTCTTT.

V usage is TRBV7-9 and J usage is TRBJ2-3, with 9 bases aligning to TRBD2. The CDR3 length is 16 residues. Germline CDR1 SEHNR, CDR2 FQNEAQ (reference sequence). Unmatched junction bases numbered 7, after V lost 3 bases and J lost 3 bases. CDR3 loop: CASSFGTSPATDTQYF. DNA for the CDR3: TGTGCCAGCAGCTTCGGGACTAGCCCCGCGACAGATACGCAGTATTTT.

The chain employs TRBV24-1 and TRBJ2-1; no definite D call. The germline gives CDR1 KGHDR, CDR2 SFDVKD. This CDR3 comprises 11 residues. The CDR3: CATEGDNEQFF. CDR3 DNA: TGTGCTACTGAAGGAGACAATGAGCAGTTCTTC.

Turning to this clone: It is unclear where the CDR3 begins or ends on the DNA, so no DNA is shown, and the CDR3 is as TCRdb lists it. V is TRBV27 and J is TRBJ2-7; the D call of TRBD2 is as the table states it, not checked on the DNA. A total of 17 residues make up the CDR3, ends included. Germline V CDR1 and CDR2: MNHEY, SMNVEV (reference sequence). The CDR3 region is CASSSSLSGMGGWVQYF.

This clone was seen a single time. The genes are TRBV5-1 and TRBJ2-5; D unclear. Germline CDR1 reads SGHRS; CDR2 reads YFSETQ. CDR3 size: 11 residues. Trimming removed 0 bases at V and 8 bases at J, with 5 bases between. DNA for the CDR3: TGCGCCAGCAGCTTGGTGGCTACCCAGTACTTC. Translation: CASSLVATQYF.

This clone was detected only once. The chain recombines TRBV28 with TRBJ2-3; TRBD1 matches at 12 bases. The CDR3 has 15 amino acids. CDR1 is MDHEN, CDR2 SYDVKM, per germline. V was clipped by 4 bases and J by 6 bases; unmatched bases: 5. The DNA of the CDR3 is TGTGCCAGCAGTTCCCCGGGACAGGGGGCGGATACGCAGTATTTT. Encoded protein: CASSSPGQGADTQYF.

The V gene is TRBV7-9, the J gene TRBJ1-2; D is unclear. V lost 4 bases, J lost 2 bases, and 8 bases lay in between. In germline, CDR1 is SEHNR, CDR2 FQNEAQ (reference sequence). There are 13 residues in the CDR3. In DNA, the CDR3 is TGTGCCAGCAGCTCAGGAGGCAACTATGGCTACACCTTC. Residues: CASSSGGNYGYTF. Full variable domain (remainder filled in from reference TRBV7-9 and TRBJ1-2): DTGVSQNPRHKITKRGQNVTFRCDPISEHNRLYWYRQTLGQGPEFLTYFQNEAQLEKSRLLSDRFSAERPKGSFSTLEIQRTEQGDSAMYLCASSSGGNYGYTFGSGTRLTVV.

CDR3 DNA sequence: TGTGCCAGCAAGAACTACCAAGAGACCCAGTACTTC. Translating gives CASKNYQETQYF. J is TRBJ2-5 and V is TRBV6-5, with D uncertain. V was trimmed by 7 bases and J by 0 bases, leaving 6 bases between them. The CDR3 has 12 residues. Per the germline V gene, CDR1 is MNHEY and CDR2 is SVGAGI.

This rearrangement joins TRBV9 to TRBJ2-1, with 9 bases fitting TRBD1. V was clipped by 4 bases and J by 9 bases; unmatched bases: 5. Germline V gene lookup returns CDR1 SGDLS and CDR2 YYNGEE. The CDR3 covers 13 residues. CDR3 nucleotides: TGTGCCAGCAGCCAGGGACAGGGCACTGAGCAGTTCTTC. Its translation: CASSQGQGTEQFF.

The chain combines TRBV12-3 or TRBV12-4 with TRBJ2-5; 7 positions agree with TRBD1. The junction had 5 bases not matched to a gene; V was cut back by 5 bases and J by 5 bases. This CDR3 region has 13 residues. The CDR3 here is CASSPGGSETQYF. The CDR3 nucleotides are TGTGCCAGCAGTCCAGGGGGAAGTGAGACCCAGTACTTC.

The chain employs TRBV6-1 and TRBJ1-2, with D maybe TRBD1 (5 bases). The V end lost 2 bases, the J end lost 8 bases, and 18 bases lay between the germline ends. Germline-derived CDR1 and CDR2 are MNHNS and SASEGT. This CDR3 is 15 amino acids long. The CDR3: CASSESWGQGYGYTF. CDR3 in DNA: TGTGCCAGCAGTGAATCCTGGGGCCAGGGTTACGGCTACACCTTC.

The rearrangement uses TRBV2 and TRBJ1-5, with D possibly matching TRBD1 (5 bases). Trimming pared 7 bases from V and 6 bases from J, leaving 13 bases between. The CDR3 has 13 residues. CDR1 SNHLY and CDR2 FYNNEI come from the germline V gene. This CDR3 reads CASKIGASQPQHF. The CDR3 nucleotides read TGTGCCAGCAAGATTGGGGCGAGTCAGCCCCAGCATTTT. Supplemented by reference TRBV2 and TRBJ1-5, the full variable domain reads EPEVTQTPSHQVTQMGQEVILRCVPISNHLYFYWYRQILGQKVEFLVSFYNNEISEKSEIFDDQFSVERPDGSNFTLKIRSTKLEDSAMYFCASKIGASQPQHFGDGTRLSIL.

Written as DNA, the CDR3 is TGTGCCAGCACCCGGGACAGGGTGGGCACCGGGGAGCTGTTTTTT. Encoded protein: CASTRDRVGTGELFF. The J gene is TRBJ2-2, the V gene TRBV6-5; 9 nucleotides align to TRBD1. The CDR3 totals 15 residues. The trim removed 7 bases at V and 4 bases at J, leaving 7 bases unmatched. The germline V gene encodes CDR1 MNHEY and CDR2 SVGAGI.

The V gene is TRBV19, the J gene TRBJ1-2; D is unresolved. The length of the CDR3 is 13 residues. The germline gives CDR1 LNHDA, CDR2 SQIVND (reference sequence). The ends were cut back, 3 bases at V and 0 bases at J, with 5 bases in the middle. DNA of the CDR3: TGTGCCAGTAGTATCATAGCTAACTATGGCTACACCTTC. It encodes CASSIIANYGYTF.

The rearrangement uses TRBV9 and TRBJ2-3; TRBD2 aligns across 8 bases. This CDR3 spans 16 amino acids. V was clipped by 3 bases and J by 1 base; unmatched bases: 7. Germline V lookup: CDR1 SGDLS, CDR2 YYNGEE. The CDR3 loop is CASSGPSAGGTDTQYF. Written as DNA, the CDR3 is TGTGCCAGCAGCGGACCCTCAGCGGGGGGCACAGATACGCAGTATTTT.

The rearrangement joins TRBV5-8 to TRBJ1-6; unclear D gene. V was trimmed by 3 bases and J by 9 bases, leaving 13 bases between them. CDR1 is SGHTS and CDR2 is YDEGEE in the germline V gene. This CDR3 has 14 amino acids. The CDR3 here is CASSSAVYGSPLHF. The DNA for the CDR3 is TGTGCCAGCAGCTCCGCGGTATATGGTTCACCCCTCCACTTT.